Given below is one T cell receptor (beta chain) in context. The sample originates from a study of blood T cell repertoires in COVID-19. Study at large: Sites in the United States, Italy and Spain provided acute and convalescent COVID-19 samples. The analysed material was cDNA or gDNA that came from T cells, B-cell-depleted T cells, or PBMCs.

Germline V gives CDR1 MNHNY, CDR2 SVGAGI (reference sequence). Deletions cut 5 bases from V and 4 bases from J, with 10 bases between. This CDR3 is 13 amino acids long. Per the authors' pipeline: Reference gene primer amplification in the assay estimated nucleated cell counts. Profiling relied on immunoSEQ multiplex PCR, and the TCRdb table lists in-frame clones only, not all of them. For V, J and clone size, that table is used; D and trimming come from the DNA. The sample contains just over 150,000 clones, 65% to 90% of which appear only once. V usage is TRBV6-6 and J usage is TRBJ2-3; no reliable D call. Input material: peripheral blood. This receptor was obtained from a woman between 50 and 59 years old with acute or convalescent COVID-19. The DNA of the CDR3 is TGTGCCAGCAGTCCGGCCGGGTCAGATACGCAGTATTTT. Protein sequence: CASSPAGSDTQYF.